This TCR beta chain was observed in a study of shared clonotypes between healthy human individuals. On the study more broadly: For every donor, three CD4 naive, three CD4 memory, two CD8 naive and one CD8 memory plates were used.

CD45RA+ naive and CD45RA-negative memory subsets were separated from CD4+ cells. Looked up from germline, CDR1 is SEHNR and CDR2 is FQNEAQ (reference sequence). J lost 4 bases, V lost 5 bases, and 6 bases had no gene match. This CDR3 region has 16 residues. As originally analysed: Sequence data from immunoSEQ were junction-only and lacked quality scores; consequently, filtering differed. TCRdb's copy holds only in-frame clones and misses some; the assay was immunoSEQ multiplex PCR. That table supplies the V and J calls and clone size; D and trimming were determined from the DNA. In the table there are roughly 2 million clones, about 95% of which are singletons.

The V and J genes are TRBV7-9 and TRBJ2-1, with 12 bases aligning to TRBD2. Material: naive CD4+ T cells sorted from blood. Subset meaning: CD45RA+ positively selected. This TCR derives from a man aged 18 to 35 in good health. The DNA of the CDR3 is TGTGCCAGCAGCAAAACCGGGACTAGCGGGTACAATGAGCAGTTCTTC. This codes for CASSKTGTSGYNEQFF. The complete variable domain, with remaining parts taken from reference TRBV7-9 and TRBJ2-1, reads DTGVSQNPRHKITKRGQNVTFRCDPISEHNRLYWYRQTLGQGPEFLTYFQNEAQLEKSRLLSDRFSAERPKGSFSTLEIQRTEQGDSAMYLCASSKTGTSGYNEQFFGPGTRLTVL.